Shown below are 32 T cell receptor beta chains from a single sample sequenced in a study of vaccination and CD4 T cells after COVID-19. Cultured CD4+ T cell DNA was sequenced using the Oncomine TCR Beta short-read assay. Extraction of genomic DNA was performed on cultured CD4+ T cells. TCRdb fed the PCR reads into MiXCR, producing one record per CDR3 protein. The table lists some 10,000 distinct CDR3 sequences, roughly 32% of them singletons, with 11% to 15% in the top ten. Treatment given: roughly 11-day PBMC culture with coronavirus spike peptide pools or control peptides (ViraFEST assay). From the unexposed donor, CD4+ T cells were collected ahead of the COVID-19 pandemic (2011-2018). Their cognate antigens are unknown. Sequencing was carried out using CD4+ T cells from blood, cultured in vitro. All receptors derive from a human donor in good health.

The chain combines TRBV19 with TRBJ2-7; 7 bases map to TRBD1. The V gene's germline CDR1 is LNHDA and CDR2 SQIVND (reference sequence). The CDR3 is 13 residues long. Trimming removed 8 bases from V and 12 bases from J; junction bases left unmatched: 16. CDR3 DNA: TGTGCCAGTTCTTCGAGGGACAGCGGTAGATGGTACTTC. Amino acid sequence: CASSSRDSGRWYF.

This clonotype appeared once. This chain joins TRBV6-2 or TRBV6-3 and TRBJ2-7; 11 nucleotides align to TRBD2. The J segment lost 2 bases and the V segment lost 0 bases, leaving 3 bases of the junction unmatched. CDR3 length equals 16 residues. CDR1 MNHEY and CDR2 SVGEGT come from the germline V gene. The CDR3 sequence: CASSYSRLAGTYEQYF. The CDR3 bases are TGTGCCAGCAGTTACTCGAGACTAGCGGGAACCTACGAGCAGTACTTC.

This clonotype occurred a few times. The rearrangement links TRBV7-9 to TRBJ2-6; the D gene could be TRBD1 or TRBD2 (5 bases each). The CDR3 covers 16 residues. CDR1 and CDR2 (germline): SEHNR, FQNEAQ (reference sequence). With 3 bases removed from V and 4 bases from J, the gap between germline ends came to 13 bases. The CDR3 loop reads CASSLTTGPGANVLTF. Here the CDR3 DNA reads TGTGCCAGCAGCTTGACTACGGGGCCCGGGGCCAACGTCCTGACTTTC.

This clonotype was detected only a few times. The V call is TRBV5-1, the J call TRBJ2-3; 10 positions agree with TRBD2. The CDR3 contains 16 residues. Germline assignment: CDR1 SGHRS and CDR2 YFSETQ. J gave up 0 bases and V 4 bases, and 5 bases lay outside the gene matches. Written as DNA, the CDR3 is TGCGCCAGCAGCCTAACGACTAGCGGGAGCACAGATACGCAGTATTTT. It translates to CASSLTTSGSTDTQYF.

The chain is built from TRBV7-2 and TRBJ1-1; tentative D call: TRBD1 (5 bases). The V end lost 4 bases, the J end lost 4 bases, and 16 bases lay between the germline ends. CDR3 length: 15 amino acids. Germline V gene sequence: CDR1 SGHTA, CDR2 FQGNSA. The CDR3 bases are TGTGCCAGCAGCTATATGGGGGTCACTTCCACTGAAGCTTTCTTT. It translates to CASSYMGVTSTEAFF.

The CDR3 bases are TGTGCCAGCAGTTACTCGAGGCGGACAGGGGCAGACTATGGCTACACCTTC. This translates into CASSYSRRTGADYGYTF. The V gene is TRBV6-2 or TRBV6-3, the J gene TRBJ1-2; 9 nucleotides match TRBD1. After removal of 0 bases from V and 3 bases from J, the junction contained 8 bases not matched to a gene. Germline V gene lookup returns CDR1 MNHEY and CDR2 SVGEGT. The CDR3 runs 17 residues.

This clonotype was counted between two and nine times. V usage is TRBV7-2 and J usage is TRBJ2-7, with TRBD2 identical over 11 bases. Germline V CDR1 and CDR2: SGHTA, FQGNSA. V lost 5 bases and J lost 5; bases outside the gene matches: 5. There are 14 residues in the CDR3. CDR3 in DNA: TGTGCCAGCAGCACTAGCGGGAGTTCCCACGAGCAGTACTTC. Translated, it gives CASSTSGSSHEQYF.

This clonotype was seen only a few times. CDR3 amino acids: CASSASGNQPQHF. The CDR3 coding sequence is TGTGCCAGCAGCGCCTCGGGGAATCAGCCCCAGCATTTT. The rearrangement joins TRBV25-1 to TRBJ1-5; D call uncertain. V dropped 6 bases and J dropped 4 bases, with 10 bases sitting between them. This CDR3 is 13 amino acids long. Germline lookup yields CDR1 MGHDK and CDR2 SYGVNS.

Written as DNA, the CDR3 is TGTGCCACCAGCAGAGCGGCGGGCGAGCAGTACTTC. It encodes CATSRAAGEQYF. The J gene is TRBJ2-7, the V gene TRBV15; weak D call: TRBD2 (5 bases). Per germline, CDR1 LNHNV and CDR2 YYDKDF (reference sequence). CDR3 length: 12 residues. Trimming pared 1 base from V and 6 bases from J, leaving 7 bases between. The whole variable domain, remainder taken from reference TRBV15 and TRBJ2-7, is DAMVIQNPRYQVTQFGKPVTLSCSQTLNHNVMYWYQQKSSQAPKLLFHYYDKDFNNEADTPDNFQSRRPNTSFCFLDIRSPGLGDTAMYLCATSRAAGEQYFGPGTRLTVT.

The sample holds a few counts of this clonotype. The CDR3 DNA sequence: TGTGCCAGCAGCTCTTCCAGGGGGCGGACTGAAGCTTTCTTT. It specifies CASSSSRGRTEAFF. The V and J genes are TRBV7-3 and TRBJ1-1, with 8 nucleotides matching TRBD1. Trimming removed 4 bases from V and 5 bases from J; junction bases left unmatched: 6. CDR3 length equals 14 residues. Germline V gene data show CDR1 as SGHTA and CDR2 as FQGTGA.

This chain uses TRBV28 with TRBJ2-3; 8 positions agree with TRBD1. Germline assignment: CDR1 MDHEN and CDR2 SYDVKM. After removal of 7 bases from V and 4 bases from J, the junction contained 7 bases not matched to a gene. CDR3 length equals 14 residues. The CDR3 loop reads CASNSQGASDTQYF. CDR3 bases: TGTGCCAGCAATTCTCAGGGGGCATCAGATACGCAGTATTTT.

This clonotype was observed a few times. V is TRBV7-8 and J is TRBJ1-3; D uncertain. V dropped 5 bases and J dropped 2 bases, with 13 bases sitting between them. Germline V CDR1 and CDR2: SGHVS, FQNEAQ. This CDR3 spans 15 amino acids. CDR3 region: CASSPPGRAGNTIYF. DNA of the CDR3: TGTGCCAGCAGCCCGCCTGGAAGGGCTGGAAACACCATATATTTT.

The rearrangement uses TRBV7-9 and TRBJ1-6, with unresolved D. The CDR3 consists of 12 residues. V lost 1 base, J lost 10 bases, and 5 bases lay in between. The germline gives CDR1 SEHNR, CDR2 FQNEAQ (reference sequence). The DNA for the CDR3 is TGTGCCAGCAGCTTAGGCCGCTCACCCCTCCACTTT. Amino acid sequence: CASSLGRSPLHF.

This clonotype has more than one count but fewer than ten. The V call is TRBV27, the J call TRBJ2-3, with TRBD2 identical over 10 bases. There are 14 residues in the CDR3. The V gene's germline CDR1 is MNHEY and CDR2 SMNVEV (reference sequence). V shed 1 base and J 6 bases; nucleotides not matched to a gene: 1. This CDR3 reads CASSLWGLADTQYF. As DNA, the CDR3 is TGTGCCAGCAGTTTATGGGGACTAGCGGATACGCAGTATTTT.

The chain is built from TRBV11-2 and TRBJ2-1; 13 bases match TRBD2. Looked up from germline, CDR1 is SGHAT and CDR2 is FQNNGV. CDR3 size: 17 residues. Trimming took 4 bases from V and 4 from J; bases not matched to a gene: 7. This CDR3 reads CASSSYGLAGVYNEQFF. The CDR3 DNA is TGTGCCAGCAGCTCCTATGGACTAGCGGGGGTATACAATGAGCAGTTCTTC.

The rearrangement joins TRBV6-4 to TRBJ2-4; D not certain. V gave up 0 bases and J gave up 7 bases, with 7 bases separating them. This CDR3 is built from 13 residues. CDR1 and CDR2 (germline): MRHNA, SNTAGT. The CDR3 protein is CASSDSFGNIQYF. CDR3 in DNA: TGTGCCAGCAGTGACTCATTTGGGAACATTCAGTACTTC.

This clonotype was counted between two and nine times. The genes are TRBV7-2 and TRBJ1-2, with a weak D call TRBD1 (6 bases). CDR3 length: 13 residues. With 5 bases removed from V and 4 bases from J, the gap between germline ends came to 11 bases. Germline CDR1 and CDR2: SGHTA and FQGNSA. This chain's CDR3 is CASSLDSLYGYTF. The CDR3 DNA reads as TGTGCCAGCAGCCTGGACAGCCTCTATGGCTACACCTTC.

The chain joins TRBV4-2 to TRBJ1-1; D perhaps matches TRBD1 (5 bases). This CDR3 comprises 15 residues. V lost 0 bases to trimming and J lost 2 bases, with 10 bases between them. The V gene's germline CDR1 is LGHNA and CDR2 YNFKEQ. The CDR3 loop reads CASSQDIQANTEAFF. The CDR3 nucleotides are TGTGCCAGCAGCCAAGATATACAGGCTAACACTGAAGCTTTCTTT.

This clonotype was picked up a small number of times. The chain carries TRBV20-1 and TRBJ2-1; D could derive from TRBD1 or TRBD2 (6 bases each). With 5 bases removed from V and 7 bases from J, the gap between germline ends came to 18 bases. Germline V CDR1 and CDR2: DFQATT, SNEGSKA (reference sequence). The CDR3 covers 14 residues. The CDR3 region has the DNA TGCAGTGCTCCGGCTAGCGAAAGGGGGAATGAGCAGTTCTTC. Translating it yields CSAPASERGNEQFF.

The V gene is TRBV6-1, the J gene TRBJ1-2; a possible D gene is TRBD1 (5 bases). The CDR3 runs 14 residues. Germline V gene sequence: CDR1 MNHNS, CDR2 SASEGT. Trimming stripped 8 bases from V and 2 bases from J, with 15 bases between. CDR3 residues: CASLMRAGNYGYTF. The DNA for the CDR3 is TGTGCCAGCCTAATGAGGGCAGGGAACTATGGCTACACCTTC.

This sequence joins TRBV18 and TRBJ2-5; 7 bases fit TRBD2. Germline V gene lookup returns CDR1 KGHSH and CDR2 LQKENI. There are 15 residues in the CDR3. V shed 2 bases, J shed 4 bases, and the junction held 7 bases outside the gene matches. The CDR3 nucleotides read TGTGCCAGCTCACCAAAAGCGGGAAGTGGAGAGACCCAGTACTTC. It is translated as CASSPKAGSGETQYF.

This clonotype appeared a single time. The rearrangement uses TRBV11-2 and TRBJ2-1, with 8 nucleotides matching TRBD2. Looked up from germline, CDR1 is SGHAT and CDR2 is FQNNGV. The trim removed 5 bases at V and 0 bases at J, leaving 15 bases unmatched. CDR3 length equals 19 residues. CDR3 in amino acids: CASSLEPGLGYSSYNEQFF. CDR3 coding DNA: TGTGCCAGCAGCCTCGAACCGGGACTAGGCTATAGCTCCTACAATGAGCAGTTCTTC.

The gene calls are TRBV20-1 and TRBJ1-1; D gene unclear. Trimming removed 6 bases at V and 1 base at J, with 12 bases between. The CDR3 contains 13 residues. The germline gives CDR1 DFQATT, CDR2 SNEGSKA (reference sequence). The CDR3 spells CSAPVAGNTEAFF. Here the CDR3 DNA reads TGCAGTGCGCCGGTGGCGGGGAACACTGAAGCTTTCTTT.

The chain recombines TRBV28 with TRBJ2-4; TRBD2 matches 7 bases. CDR3 length equals 16 residues. Germline assignment: CDR1 MDHEN and CDR2 SYDVKM. V was clipped by 7 bases and J by 0 bases; unmatched bases: 9. The CDR3 reads CASINSGGLAKNIQYF. CDR3 sequence (DNA): TGTGCCAGCATCAACTCGGGGGGATTAGCCAAAAACATTCAGTACTTC.

J is TRBJ1-2 and V is TRBV28, with a weak D call TRBD1 (6 bases). This CDR3 is built from 12 residues. V was clipped by 4 bases and J by 6 bases, with 9 bases between them. In germline, CDR1 is MDHEN, CDR2 SYDVKM. The CDR3 sequence is CASSSYRDGYTF. Here the CDR3 DNA reads TGTGCCAGCAGTTCTTACAGGGATGGCTACACCTTC.

This clonotype was observed a handful of times. The chain couples TRBV20-1 to TRBJ2-7; 10 bases align to TRBD1. Germline CDR1 DFQATT, CDR2 SNEGSKA (reference sequence). The trim removed 3 bases at V and 2 bases at J, leaving 22 bases unmatched. This CDR3 is 20 amino acids long. Here the CDR3 DNA reads TGCAGTGCTAGTCGCGGTCGGGGACAGGGGAAAGCGTTTCGAACCTACGAGCAGTACTTC. Protein product: CSASRGRGQGKAFRTYEQYF.

Of note for this clonotype: Germline and junction disagree at one end, which may indicate a read error. The chain joins TRBV6-1 to TRBJ1-2; D is unresolved. The CDR3 loop spans 12 amino acids. Germline CDR1 and CDR2: MNHNS and SASEGT. CDR3 DNA sequence: TGTGCCAGCTTCCCGGGAAACTTTGGCTACACCTTC. It is translated as CASFPGNFGYTF.

This clonotype has a handful of counts. This chain joins TRBV20-1 and TRBJ2-7; 11 bases agree with TRBD2. V lost 5 bases and J lost 7; bases outside the gene matches: 13. The germline V gene has CDR1 DFQATT and CDR2 SNEGSKA (reference sequence). The CDR3 sequence is 15 residues long. The CDR3 DNA sequence: TGCAGTGCTCCCTCCCGCGGGACTAGCGGAGCAGAGCAGTACTTC. Amino acid sequence: CSAPSRGTSGAEQYF.

This clonotype was seen only a few times. This rearrangement joins TRBV20-1 to TRBJ2-7; maybe TRBD2 (6 bases). V lost 1 base and J 2 bases, leaving 15 bases between the germline ends. Germline CDR1 is DFQATT and CDR2 is SNEGSKA (reference sequence). The CDR3 length is 15 residues. The DNA for the CDR3 is TGCAGTGCTAGAGGACTGTGGGAGGTAACCTACGAGCAGTACTTC. This gives the protein CSARGLWEVTYEQYF.

The genes are TRBV7-2 and TRBJ2-5; 7 bases fit TRBD2. Germline CDR1 is SGHTA and CDR2 is FQGNSA. The CDR3 runs 15 residues. Trimming took 3 bases from V and 1 from J; bases not matched to a gene: 5. The CDR3 DNA sequence: TGTGCCAGCAGCTTTTCCGGGACTACCCAAGAGACCCAGTACTTC. Residues: CASSFSGTTQETQYF.

The CDR3 region is CATSGRGVETQYF. In DNA, the CDR3 is TGTGCCACCAGTGGGCGGGGGGTGGAGACCCAGTACTTC. The chain has TRBV24-1 and TRBJ2-5; 8 bases are shared with TRBD2. CDR1 and CDR2 (germline): KGHDR, SFDVKD. Losses at the gene ends were 5 bases for V and 5 bases for J; bases not matched to a gene: 3. The CDR3 has 13 residues.

The CDR3: CASSQDAGVTGELFF. For the CDR3, the DNA is TGTGCCAGCAGCCAAGATGCCGGGGTCACCGGGGAGCTGTTTTTT. The genes are TRBV4-2 and TRBJ2-2; maybe TRBD2 (5 bases). Trimming pared 0 bases from V and 4 bases from J, leaving 9 bases between. This CDR3 is 15 amino acids long. Germline V lookup: CDR1 LGHNA, CDR2 YNFKEQ.